What follows describes a single T cell receptor (beta chain). Its antigen is still unknown. This PCR relied on a set of 60 Vbeta primers and 13 Jbeta primers. Here immunoSEQ multiplex PCR was the method, and the copy in TCRdb shows in-frame clones only, minus some. This sample has approximately 220,000 clones, with 76% found just once. The data stem from a study of cytomegalovirus exposure and HLA in healthy donors. Regarding the study as a whole: Earlier findings revealed that most TCR beta V segments proved productive either about 90% or about 30% of the time. In a later analysis, DRB1 alleles had the most associated TCRs; HLA-C alleles the fewest. Per a later analysis, HLA-associated TCR beta chains showed more clonal expansion than other, equally common TCR beta chains. The study recorded 150 to 200 TCR beta chains that were cytomegalovirus-associated.

This CDR3 has 13 residues. J lost 5 bases, V lost 7 bases, and 6 bases had no gene match. Germline values: CDR1 SNHLY, CDR2 FYNNEI. This TCR came from a man aged 18-30 years in good health and CMV-seronegative. Sequencing was carried out using PBMCs. The chain recombines TRBV2 with TRBJ1-2, with 8 bases that match TRBD1. For the CDR3, the DNA is TGTGCCAGCACCCTGACAGGGGAGTATGGCTACACCTTC. Protein sequence: CASTLTGEYGYTF.